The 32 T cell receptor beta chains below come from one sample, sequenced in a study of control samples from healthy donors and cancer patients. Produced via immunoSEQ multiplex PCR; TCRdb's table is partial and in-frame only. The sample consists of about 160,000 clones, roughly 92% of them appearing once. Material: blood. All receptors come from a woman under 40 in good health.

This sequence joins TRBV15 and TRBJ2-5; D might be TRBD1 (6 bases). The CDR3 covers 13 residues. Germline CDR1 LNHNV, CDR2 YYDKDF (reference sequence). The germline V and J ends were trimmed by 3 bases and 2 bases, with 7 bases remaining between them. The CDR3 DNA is TGTGCCACCAGCAGGACAGGACAAGAGACCCAGTACTTC. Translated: CATSRTGQETQYF.

CDR3 sequence reads: CATRGRPTDSGANVLTF. CDR3 in DNA: TGTGCCACCCGAGGGAGGCCCACGGACTCTGGGGCCAACGTCCTGACTTTC. This sequence joins TRBV24-1 and TRBJ2-6; D might be TRBD2 (6 bases). The V and J ends lost 9 bases and 0 bases respectively, with 17 bases between them. The CDR3 is 17 amino acids. CDR1 is KGHDR and CDR2 is SFDVKD in the germline V gene.

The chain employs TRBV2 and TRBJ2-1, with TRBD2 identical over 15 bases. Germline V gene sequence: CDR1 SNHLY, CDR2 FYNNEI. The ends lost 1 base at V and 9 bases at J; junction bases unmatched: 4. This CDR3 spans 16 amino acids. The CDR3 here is CASSEVRTSGRGEQFF. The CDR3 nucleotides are TGTGCCAGCAGTGAAGTTCGGACTAGCGGGAGGGGTGAGCAGTTCTTC. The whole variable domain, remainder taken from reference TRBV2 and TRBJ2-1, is EPEVTQTPSHQVTQMGQEVILRCVPISNHLYFYWYRQILGQKVEFLVSFYNNEISEKSEIFDDQFSVERPDGSNFTLKIRSTKLEDSAMYFCASSEVRTSGRGEQFFGPGTRLTVL.

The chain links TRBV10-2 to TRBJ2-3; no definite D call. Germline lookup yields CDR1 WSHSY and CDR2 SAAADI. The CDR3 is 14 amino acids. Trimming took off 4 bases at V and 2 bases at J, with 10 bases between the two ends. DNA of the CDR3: TGCGCCAGCAGTGGCTCGGGCCCCACAGATACGCAGTATTTT. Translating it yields CASSGSGPTDTQYF.

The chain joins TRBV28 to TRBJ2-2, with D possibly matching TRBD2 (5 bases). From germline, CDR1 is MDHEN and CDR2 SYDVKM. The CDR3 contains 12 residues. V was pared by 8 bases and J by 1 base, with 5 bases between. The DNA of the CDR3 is TGTGCCAGCGGGAGGAACACCGGGGAGCTGTTTTTT. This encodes CASGRNTGELFF.

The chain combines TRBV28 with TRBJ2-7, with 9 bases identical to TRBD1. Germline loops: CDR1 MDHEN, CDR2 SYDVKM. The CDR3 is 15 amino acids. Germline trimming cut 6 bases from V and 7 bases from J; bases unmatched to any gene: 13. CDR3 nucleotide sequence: TGTGCCAGCAGAGATAACAGGGGGCGACTCCGGGAGCAGTACTTC. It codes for CASRDNRGRLREQYF.

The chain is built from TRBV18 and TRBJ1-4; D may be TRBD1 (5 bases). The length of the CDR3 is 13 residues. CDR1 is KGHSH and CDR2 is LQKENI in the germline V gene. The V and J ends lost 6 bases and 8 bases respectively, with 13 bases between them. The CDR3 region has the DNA TGTGCCAGCTCTCGGGGACTCGAGGAAAAACTGTTTTTT. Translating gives CASSRGLEEKLFF.

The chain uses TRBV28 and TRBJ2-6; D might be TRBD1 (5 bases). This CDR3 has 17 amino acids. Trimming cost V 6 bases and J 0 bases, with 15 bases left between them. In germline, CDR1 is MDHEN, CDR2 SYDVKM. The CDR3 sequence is CASSPQGRSSGANVLTF. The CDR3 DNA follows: TGTGCCAGCAGCCCCCAGGGTCGGAGCTCTGGGGCCAACGTCCTGACTTTC.

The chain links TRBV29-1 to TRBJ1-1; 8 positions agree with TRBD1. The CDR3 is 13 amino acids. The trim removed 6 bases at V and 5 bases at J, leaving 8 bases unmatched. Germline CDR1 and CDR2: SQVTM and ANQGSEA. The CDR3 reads CSVQTGARTEAFF. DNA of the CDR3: TGCAGCGTCCAGACAGGGGCGAGGACTGAAGCTTTCTTT.

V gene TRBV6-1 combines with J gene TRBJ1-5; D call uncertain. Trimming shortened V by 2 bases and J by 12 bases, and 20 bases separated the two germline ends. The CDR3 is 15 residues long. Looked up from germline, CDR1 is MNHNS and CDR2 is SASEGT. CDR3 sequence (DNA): TGTGCCAGCAGTGAATCCGAATCCGGGAGGACGGGCCAGCATTTT. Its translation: CASSESESGRTGQHF.

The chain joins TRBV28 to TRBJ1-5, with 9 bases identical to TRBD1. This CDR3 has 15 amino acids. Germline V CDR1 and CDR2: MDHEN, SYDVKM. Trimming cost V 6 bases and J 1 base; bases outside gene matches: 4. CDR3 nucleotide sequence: TGTGCCAGCAGATCACAGGGGGCAAGCAATCAGCCCCAGCATTTT. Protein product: CASRSQGASNQPQHF. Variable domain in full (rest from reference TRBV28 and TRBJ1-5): DVKVTQSSRYLVKRTGEKVFLECVQDMDHENMFWYRQDPGLGLRLIYFSYDVKMKEKGDIPEGYSVSREKKERFSLILESASTNQTSMYLCASRSQGASNQPQHFGDGTRLSIL.

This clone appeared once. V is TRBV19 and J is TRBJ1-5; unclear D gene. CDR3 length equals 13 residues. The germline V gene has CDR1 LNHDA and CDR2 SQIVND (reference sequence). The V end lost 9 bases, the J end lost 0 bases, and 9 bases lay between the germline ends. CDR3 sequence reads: CASHSYSNQPQHF. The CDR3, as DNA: TGTGCCAGCCATTCGTATAGCAATCAGCCCCAGCATTTT.

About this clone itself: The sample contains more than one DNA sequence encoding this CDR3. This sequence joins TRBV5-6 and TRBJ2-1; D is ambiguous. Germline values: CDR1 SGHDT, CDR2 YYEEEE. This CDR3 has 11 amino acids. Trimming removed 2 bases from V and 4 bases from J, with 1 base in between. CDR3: CASSFYNEQFF. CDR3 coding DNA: TGTGCCAGCAGCTTTTACAATGAGCAGTTCTTC.

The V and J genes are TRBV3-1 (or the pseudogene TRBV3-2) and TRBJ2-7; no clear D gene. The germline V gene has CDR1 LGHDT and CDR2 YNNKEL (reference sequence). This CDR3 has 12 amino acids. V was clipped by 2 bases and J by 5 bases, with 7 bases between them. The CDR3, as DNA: TGTGCCAGCAGCCAACTCACCAACGAGCAGTACTTC. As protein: CASSQLTNEQYF.

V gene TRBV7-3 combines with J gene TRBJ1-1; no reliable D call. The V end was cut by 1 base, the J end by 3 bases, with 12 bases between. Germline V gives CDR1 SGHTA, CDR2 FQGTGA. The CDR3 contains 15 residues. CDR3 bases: TGTGCCAGCAGCTTAAGATCCCCGGCGGACACTGAAGCTTTCTTT. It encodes CASSLRSPADTEAFF.

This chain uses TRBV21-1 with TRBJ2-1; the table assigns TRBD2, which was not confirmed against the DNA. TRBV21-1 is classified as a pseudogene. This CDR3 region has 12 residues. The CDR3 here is CASRGLTRQEFF. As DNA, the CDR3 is TGTGCCAGCAGGGGACTAACCAGGCAGGAGTTCTTC.

The CDR3 loop reads CASADGPNQPQHF. As DNA, the CDR3 is TGTGCCAGCGCAGACGGCCCTAATCAGCCCCAGCATTTT. The chain links TRBV6-5 to TRBJ1-5; no clear D. CDR1 MNHEY and CDR2 SVGAGI come from the germline V gene. This CDR3 has 13 amino acids. The V and J ends lost 8 bases and 4 bases respectively, with 12 bases between them.

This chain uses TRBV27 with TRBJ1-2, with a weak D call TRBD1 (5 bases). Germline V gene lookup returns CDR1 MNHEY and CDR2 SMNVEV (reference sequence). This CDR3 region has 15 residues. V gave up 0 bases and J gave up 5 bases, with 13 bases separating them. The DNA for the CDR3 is TGTGCCAGCAGTTTATCGAGGGGCGCAGGATATGGCTACACCTTC. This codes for CASSLSRGAGYGYTF.

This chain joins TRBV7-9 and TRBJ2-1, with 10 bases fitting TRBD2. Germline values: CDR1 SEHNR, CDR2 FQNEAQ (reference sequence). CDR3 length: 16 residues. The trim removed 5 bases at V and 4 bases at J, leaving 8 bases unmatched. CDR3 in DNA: TGTGCCAGCAGCGTAAACAGCGGGAGGGAGTACAATGAGCAGTTCTTC. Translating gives CASSVNSGREYNEQFF. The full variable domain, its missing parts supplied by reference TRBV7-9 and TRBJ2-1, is DTGVSQNPRHKITKRGQNVTFRCDPISEHNRLYWYRQTLGQGPEFLTYFQNEAQLEKSRLLSDRFSAERPKGSFSTLEIQRTEQGDSAMYLCASSVNSGREYNEQFFGPGTRLTVL.

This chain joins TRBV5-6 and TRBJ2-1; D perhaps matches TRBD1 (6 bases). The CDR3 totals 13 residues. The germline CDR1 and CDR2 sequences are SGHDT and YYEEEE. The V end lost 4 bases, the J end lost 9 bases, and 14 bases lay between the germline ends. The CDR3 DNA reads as TGTGCCAGCAGCATGGGGGACACGACTGAGCAGTTCTTC. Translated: CASSMGDTTEQFF.

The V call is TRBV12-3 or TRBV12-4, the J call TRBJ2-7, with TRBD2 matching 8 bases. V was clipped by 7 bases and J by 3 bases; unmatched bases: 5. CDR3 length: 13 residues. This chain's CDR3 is CASTRSGDYEQYF. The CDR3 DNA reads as TGTGCCAGCACTCGTAGCGGGGACTACGAGCAGTACTTC.

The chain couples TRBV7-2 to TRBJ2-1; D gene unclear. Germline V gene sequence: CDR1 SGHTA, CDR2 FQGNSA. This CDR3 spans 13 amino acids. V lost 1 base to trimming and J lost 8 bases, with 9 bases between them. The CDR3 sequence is CASSLVSVDEQFF. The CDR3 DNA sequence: TGTGCCAGCAGCTTAGTGTCAGTCGATGAGCAGTTCTTC.

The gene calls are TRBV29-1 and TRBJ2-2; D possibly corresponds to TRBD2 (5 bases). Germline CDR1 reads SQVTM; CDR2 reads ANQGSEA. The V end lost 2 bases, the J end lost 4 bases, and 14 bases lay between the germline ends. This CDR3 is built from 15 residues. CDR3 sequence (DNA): TGCAGCGTTGAATTAAGCGGTAGGGCCACCGGGGAGCTGTTTTTT. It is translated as CSVELSGRATGELFF.

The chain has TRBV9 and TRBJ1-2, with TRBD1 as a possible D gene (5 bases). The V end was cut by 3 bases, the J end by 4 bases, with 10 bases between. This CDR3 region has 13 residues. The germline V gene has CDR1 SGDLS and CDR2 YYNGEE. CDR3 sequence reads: CASSDRDSYGYTF. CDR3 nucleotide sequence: TGTGCCAGCAGCGACCGGGACTCCTATGGCTACACCTTC.

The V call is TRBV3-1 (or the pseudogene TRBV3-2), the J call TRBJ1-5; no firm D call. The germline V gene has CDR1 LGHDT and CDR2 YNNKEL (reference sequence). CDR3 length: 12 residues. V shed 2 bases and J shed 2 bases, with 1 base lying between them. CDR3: CASSQRNQPQHF. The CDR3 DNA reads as TGTGCCAGCAGCCAACGCAATCAGCCCCAGCATTTT.

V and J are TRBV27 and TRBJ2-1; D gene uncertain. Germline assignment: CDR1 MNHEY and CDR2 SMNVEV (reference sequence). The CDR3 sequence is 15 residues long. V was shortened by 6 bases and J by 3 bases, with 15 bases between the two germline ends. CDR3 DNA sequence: TGTGCCAGCAGCCCCACACCGACCCTCTACAATGAGCAGTTCTTC. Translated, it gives CASSPTPTLYNEQFF.

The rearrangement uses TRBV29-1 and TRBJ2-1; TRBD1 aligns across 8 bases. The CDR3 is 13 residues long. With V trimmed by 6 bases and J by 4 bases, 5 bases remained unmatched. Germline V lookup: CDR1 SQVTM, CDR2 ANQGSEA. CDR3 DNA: TGCAGCGTGGAAACAGGGGGGTACAATGAGCAGTTCTTC. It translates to CSVETGGYNEQFF.

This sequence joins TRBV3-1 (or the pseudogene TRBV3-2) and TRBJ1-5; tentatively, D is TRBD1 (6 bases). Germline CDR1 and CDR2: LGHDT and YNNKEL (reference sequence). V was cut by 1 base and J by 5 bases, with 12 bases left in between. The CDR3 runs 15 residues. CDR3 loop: CASSQVAGAHQPQHF. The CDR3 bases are TGTGCCAGCAGCCAAGTGGCAGGGGCGCATCAGCCCCAGCATTTT.

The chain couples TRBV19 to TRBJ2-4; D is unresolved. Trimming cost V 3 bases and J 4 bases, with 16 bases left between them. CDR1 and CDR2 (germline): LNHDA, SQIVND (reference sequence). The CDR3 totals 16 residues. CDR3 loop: CASSIFRTENKNIQYF. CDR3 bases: TGTGCCAGTAGTATTTTCCGGACGGAAAATAAAAACATTCAGTACTTC.

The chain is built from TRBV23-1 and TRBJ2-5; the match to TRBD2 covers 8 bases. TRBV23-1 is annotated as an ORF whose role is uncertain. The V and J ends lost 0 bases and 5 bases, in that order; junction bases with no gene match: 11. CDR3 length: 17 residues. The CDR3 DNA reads TGCGCCAGCAGTCAATCCCCCCAGCGGGAGAGGTTGGAGACCCAGTACTTC. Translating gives CASSQSPQRERLETQYF.

The CDR3 protein is CASSSRTGNGNQPQHF. The DNA for the CDR3 is TGTGCCAGCAGCTCCCGGACAGGGAATGGAAATCAGCCCCAGCATTTT. The J gene is TRBJ1-5, the V gene TRBV7-8; 8 bases fit TRBD1. The J segment lost 4 bases and the V segment lost 4 bases, leaving 9 bases of the junction unmatched. Germline V lookup: CDR1 SGHVS, CDR2 FQNEAQ. The CDR3 runs to 16 residues.

The CDR3 DNA reads TGCGCCAGCAGCCCAATATTAGCGGGAGGTACCGGGGAGCTGTTTTTT. This codes for CASSPILAGGTGELFF. This chain joins TRBV5-1 and TRBJ2-2, with 10 bases fitting TRBD2. The germline V gene encodes CDR1 SGHRS and CDR2 YFSETQ. Trimming at V came to 4 bases and at J to 5 bases, leaving 8 bases not matched to a gene. This CDR3 spans 16 amino acids.